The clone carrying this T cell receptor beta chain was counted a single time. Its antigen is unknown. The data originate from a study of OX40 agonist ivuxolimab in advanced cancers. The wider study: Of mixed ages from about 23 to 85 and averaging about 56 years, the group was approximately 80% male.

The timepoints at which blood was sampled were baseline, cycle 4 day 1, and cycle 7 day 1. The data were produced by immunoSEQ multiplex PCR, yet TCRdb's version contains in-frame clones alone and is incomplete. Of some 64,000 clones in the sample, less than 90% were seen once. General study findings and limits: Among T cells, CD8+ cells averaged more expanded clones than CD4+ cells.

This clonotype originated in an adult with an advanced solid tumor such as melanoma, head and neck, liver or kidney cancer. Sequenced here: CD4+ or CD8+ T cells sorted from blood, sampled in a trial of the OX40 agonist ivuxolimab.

The CDR3 DNA is TGTGCCAGCAGCTTGGGACAGGGTAACACCGGGGAGCTGTTTTTT. Residues: CASSLGQGNTGELFF. This chain joins TRBV5-8 and TRBJ2-2; TRBD1 agrees at 7 bases. Trimming at V came to 0 bases and at J to 2 bases, leaving 1 base not matched to a gene. Germline values: CDR1 SGHTS, CDR2 YDEGEE. There are 15 residues in the CDR3.